A selection of T cell receptor beta chains follows, all from one sample in a study of early T cells in non-severe SARS-CoV-2 infection. Each CDR3 protein is one row after TCRdb ran MiXCR on the 5' RACE reads. Of 20,000 to 30,000 distinct CDR3 sequences in the sample, 4% to 5% were seen once. Sequenced input: whole blood. The receptors shown here come from an adult who was a healthcare worker with PCR-confirmed SARS-CoV-2 infection or an uninfected control (not recorded which). Both conserved end residues are part of each CDR3. Not every row has a clone size; where given, it reads once, few, many or a size class.

many | TRBJ2-3 | TRBV20-1 | CSAREASESAIDTQYF
many | TRBJ2-7 | TRBV29-1 | CSVGLAGRVGYEQYF
many | TRBJ2-3 | TRBV14 | CASSPGQGRDTDTQYF
many | TRBJ1-2 | TRBV11-1 | CASQRGNNGYTF
. | TRBJ2-2 | TRBV20-1 | CSATGSATGELFF
many | TRBJ2-7 | TRBV28 | CASSLGLREQYF
many | TRBJ2-3 | TRBV10-1 | CASSASGTRTDTQYF
many | TRBJ1-1 | TRBV5-4 | CASSQGGRGNTEAFF
many | TRBJ1-4 | TRBV5-1 | CASSLSRANEKLFF
many | TRBJ2-7 | TRBV20-1 | CSADPRRSGRNEQYF
many | TRBJ2-6 | TRBV27 | CASSLSAGANVLTF
many | TRBJ2-1 | TRBV7-3 | CASSPGGPPNEQFF
many | TRBJ1-3 | TRBV6-2/TRBV6-3 | CASRPGGSGNTIYF
. | TRBJ2-1 | TRBV3-1 | CASSHPVVQIDEQFF
few | TRBJ1-1 | TRBV12-5 | CASGLPGGGTTEAFF
. | TRBJ2-3 | TRBV28 | CASSRDRGPIGDTQYF
few | TRBJ2-1 | TRBV5-4 | CASSLVGQREQFF
. | TRBJ2-7 | TRBV5-5 | CASSLGTPSRENEQYF
many | TRBJ2-1 | TRBV5-1 | CASSLVPSGGYNEQFF
many | TRBJ1-3 | TRBV28 | CASNEQSGQGATIYF
many | TRBJ2-5 | TRBV4-2 | CASSQRGFGETQYF
few | TRBJ2-2 | TRBV24-1 | CATTPSRGEKHTGELFF
few | TRBJ2-2 | TRBV14 | CASSRQAPGTGELFF
few | TRBJ2-1 | TRBV30 | CAWSPWREDNEQFF
many | TRBJ2-7 | TRBV7-2 | CASSLGLAGTYEQYF
many | TRBJ2-5 | TRBV28 | CASKGHQQETQYF
few | TRBJ2-1 | TRBV4-2 | CASSLGLADYNEQFF
. | TRBJ1-5 | TRBV28 | CASSFTAHLSNQPQHF
many | TRBJ2-1 | TRBV14 | CASSQPRNTYNEQFF
many | TRBJ2-7 | TRBV28 | CANAGQAFYEQYF
many | TRBJ2-1 | TRBV27 | CASSLRQTSYNEQFF
many | TRBJ2-5 | TRBV20-1 | CSARDVGQRETQYF
many | TRBJ2-1 | TRBV19 | CASKVVLREGEQFF
. | TRBJ1-2 | TRBV3-1 | CASSQGRMNYGYTF
many | TRBJ1-1 | TRBV7-2 | CASSSSPPGQANWFSF
few | TRBJ1-1 | TRBV7-2 | CASSPSVGTEAFF
many | TRBJ2-7 | TRBV12-3/TRBV12-4 | CASSLIAYEQYF
many | TRBJ1-5 | TRBV2 | CASSEQGQPQHF
many | TRBJ2-2 | TRBV7-6 | CAIEGKSNTGELFF
many | TRBJ2-6 | TRBV20-1 | CSATVLAGVGLRGANVLTF
. | TRBJ2-7 | TRBV20-1 | CSVREGFLPEQYF
many | TRBJ1-1 | TRBV18 | CASSKLDRGLNTEAFF
many | TRBJ2-2 | TRBV13 | CASSLMGFGELFF
. | TRBJ2-1 | TRBV2 | CASSVSGPSYNEQFF
many | TRBJ2-1 | TRBV29-1 | CSVEGTGSFWEQFF
many | TRBJ2-1 | TRBV7-2 | CASSLLNEQFF
many | TRBJ2-1 | TRBV7-6 | CASSLAGAGFEQFF